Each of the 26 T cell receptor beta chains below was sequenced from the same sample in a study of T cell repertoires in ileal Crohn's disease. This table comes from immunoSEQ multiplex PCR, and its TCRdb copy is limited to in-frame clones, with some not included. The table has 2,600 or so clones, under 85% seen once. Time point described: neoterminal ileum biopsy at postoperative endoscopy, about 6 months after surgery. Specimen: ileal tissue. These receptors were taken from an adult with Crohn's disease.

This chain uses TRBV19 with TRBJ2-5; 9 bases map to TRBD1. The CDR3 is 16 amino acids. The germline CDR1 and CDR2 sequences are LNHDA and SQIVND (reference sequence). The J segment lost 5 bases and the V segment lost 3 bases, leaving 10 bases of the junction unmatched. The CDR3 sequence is CASSMGQGNWGETQYF. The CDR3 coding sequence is TGTGCCAGTAGTATGGGACAGGGCAACTGGGGGGAGACCCAGTACTTC.

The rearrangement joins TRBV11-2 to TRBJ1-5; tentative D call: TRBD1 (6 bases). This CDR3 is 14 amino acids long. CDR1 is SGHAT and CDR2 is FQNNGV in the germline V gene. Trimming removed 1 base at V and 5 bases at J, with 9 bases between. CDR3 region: CASSLAGDDQPQHF. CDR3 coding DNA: TGTGCCAGCAGCTTAGCAGGGGACGATCAGCCCCAGCATTTT.

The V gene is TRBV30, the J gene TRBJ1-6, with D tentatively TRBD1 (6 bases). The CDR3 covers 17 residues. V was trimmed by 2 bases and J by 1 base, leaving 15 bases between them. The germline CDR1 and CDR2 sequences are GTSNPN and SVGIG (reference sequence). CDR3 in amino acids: CAWSPFRGWSYNSPLHF. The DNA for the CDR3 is TGTGCCTGGAGTCCTTTCAGGGGCTGGTCCTATAATTCACCCCTCCACTTT.

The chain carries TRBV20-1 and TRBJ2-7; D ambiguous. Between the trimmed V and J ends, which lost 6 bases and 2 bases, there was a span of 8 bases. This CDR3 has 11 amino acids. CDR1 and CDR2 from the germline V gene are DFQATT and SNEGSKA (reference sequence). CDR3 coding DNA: TGCAGTGCCATACAAGCCTACGAGCAGTACTTC. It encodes CSAIQAYEQYF.

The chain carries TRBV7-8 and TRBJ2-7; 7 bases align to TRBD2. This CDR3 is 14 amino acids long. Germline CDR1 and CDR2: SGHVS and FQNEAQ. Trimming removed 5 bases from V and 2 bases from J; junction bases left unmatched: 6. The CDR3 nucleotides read TGTGCCAGCAGCCCCTTGGCGGGGGCCTACGAGCAGTACTTC. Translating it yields CASSPLAGAYEQYF.

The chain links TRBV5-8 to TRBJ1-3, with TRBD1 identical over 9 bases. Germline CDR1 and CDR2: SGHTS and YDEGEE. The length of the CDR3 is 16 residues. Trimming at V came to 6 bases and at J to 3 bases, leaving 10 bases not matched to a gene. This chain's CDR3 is CASTRYGTGIGNTIYF. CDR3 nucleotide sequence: TGTGCCAGCACCCGATACGGGACAGGGATTGGAAACACCATATATTTT.

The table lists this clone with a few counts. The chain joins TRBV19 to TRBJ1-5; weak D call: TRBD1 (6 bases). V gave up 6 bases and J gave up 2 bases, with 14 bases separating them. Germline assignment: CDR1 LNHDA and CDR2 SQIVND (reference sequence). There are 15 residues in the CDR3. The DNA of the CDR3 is TGTGCCAGTAGGTCGGGCGCAGGGGGCAATCAGCCCCAGCATTTT. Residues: CASRSGAGGNQPQHF.

CDR3 residues: CASSLNSGTTFYEQYF. The CDR3 DNA sequence: TGCGCCAGCAGCCTAAATTCGGGGACAACCTTCTACGAGCAGTACTTC. V and J are TRBV4-1 and TRBJ2-7, with a possible D match to TRBD1 (6 bases). In germline, CDR1 is MGHRA, CDR2 YSYEKL. This CDR3 spans 16 amino acids. V lost 4 bases to trimming and J lost 3 bases, with 19 bases between them.

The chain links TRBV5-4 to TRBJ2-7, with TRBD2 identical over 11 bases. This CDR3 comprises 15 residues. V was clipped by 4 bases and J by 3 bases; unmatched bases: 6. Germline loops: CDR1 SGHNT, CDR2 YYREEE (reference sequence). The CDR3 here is CASSDSGRGVYEQYF. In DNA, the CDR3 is TGTGCCAGCAGCGATAGCGGGAGGGGGGTCTACGAGCAGTACTTC.

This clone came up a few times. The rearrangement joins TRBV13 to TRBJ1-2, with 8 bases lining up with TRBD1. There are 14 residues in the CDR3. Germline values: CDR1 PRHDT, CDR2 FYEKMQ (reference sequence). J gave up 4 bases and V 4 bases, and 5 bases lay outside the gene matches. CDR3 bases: TGTGCCAGCAGCTCCCTGACAGGGGCCTATGGCTACACCTTC. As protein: CASSSLTGAYGYTF.

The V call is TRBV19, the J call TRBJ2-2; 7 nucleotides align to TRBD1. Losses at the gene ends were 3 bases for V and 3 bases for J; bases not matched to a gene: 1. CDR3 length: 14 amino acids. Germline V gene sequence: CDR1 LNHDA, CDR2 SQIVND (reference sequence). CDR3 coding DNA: TGTGCCAGTAGTATGACAGGGCACACCGGGGAGCTGTTTTTT. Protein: CASSMTGHTGELFF.

In DNA, the CDR3 is TGTGCCAGTCGACTAGCGGGAGGGCAGGGCTACGAGCAGTACTTC. Its translation is CASRLAGGQGYEQYF. This chain connects TRBV19 to TRBJ2-7; 14 bases agree with TRBD2. The V gene end was trimmed by 8 bases and the J gene end by 3 bases; junction bases not matched to a gene: 6. The V gene's germline CDR1 is LNHDA and CDR2 SQIVND (reference sequence). This CDR3 is built from 15 residues.

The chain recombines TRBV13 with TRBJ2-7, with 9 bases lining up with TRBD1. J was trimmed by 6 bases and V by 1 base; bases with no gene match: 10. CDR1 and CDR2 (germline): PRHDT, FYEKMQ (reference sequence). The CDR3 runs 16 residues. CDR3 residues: CASSLDGGTGSGEQYF. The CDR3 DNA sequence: TGTGCCAGCAGCTTAGATGGCGGGACAGGGTCTGGCGAGCAGTACTTC.

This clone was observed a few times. The CDR3 bases are TGTGCCAGCAGCTTAGTATCGGGTTACCAAGAGACCCAGTACTTC. Translating it yields CASSLVSGYQETQYF. The chain is built from TRBV7-9 and TRBJ2-5; the D is unclear. The CDR3 length is 15 residues. Germline CDR1 and CDR2: SEHNR and FQNEAQ (reference sequence). Between the trimmed V and J ends, which lost 1 base and 0 bases, there was a span of 9 bases. The whole variable domain, remainder taken from reference TRBV7-9 and TRBJ2-5, is DTGVSQNPRHKITKRGQNVTFRCDPISEHNRLYWYRQTLGQGPEFLTYFQNEAQLEKSRLLSDRFSAERPKGSFSTLEIQRTEQGDSAMYLCASSLVSGYQETQYFGPGTRLLVL.

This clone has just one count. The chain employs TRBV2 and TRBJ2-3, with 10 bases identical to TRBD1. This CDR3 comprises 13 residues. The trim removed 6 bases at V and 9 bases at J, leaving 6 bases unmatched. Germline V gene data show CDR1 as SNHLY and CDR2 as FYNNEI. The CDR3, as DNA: TGTGCCAGCAGGGGACAGGGGAATCCGACGCAGTATTTT. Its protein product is CASRGQGNPTQYF. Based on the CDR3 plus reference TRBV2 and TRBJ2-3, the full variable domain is EPEVTQTPSHQVTQMGQEVILRCVPISNHLYFYWYRQILGQKVEFLVSFYNNEISEKSEIFDDQFSVERPDGSNFTLKIRSTKLEDSAMYFCASRGQGNPTQYFGPGTRLTVL.

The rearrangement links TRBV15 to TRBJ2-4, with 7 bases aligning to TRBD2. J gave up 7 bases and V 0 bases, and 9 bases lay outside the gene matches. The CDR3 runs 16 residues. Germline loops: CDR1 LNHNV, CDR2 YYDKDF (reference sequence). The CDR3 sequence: CATSRDLVGSGNIQYF. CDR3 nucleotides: TGTGCCACCAGCAGAGATCTCGTGGGTAGCGGGAACATTCAGTACTTC.

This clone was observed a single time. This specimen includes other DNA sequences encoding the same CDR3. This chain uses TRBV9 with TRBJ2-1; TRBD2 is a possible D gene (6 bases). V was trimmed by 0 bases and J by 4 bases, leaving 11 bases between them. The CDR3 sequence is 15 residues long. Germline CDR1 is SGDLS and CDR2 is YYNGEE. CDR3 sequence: CASSVAGAGYNEQFF. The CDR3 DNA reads TGTGCCAGCAGCGTAGCGGGAGCAGGGTACAATGAGCAGTTCTTC. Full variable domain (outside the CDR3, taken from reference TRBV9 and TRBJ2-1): DSGVTQTPKHLITATGQRVTLRCSPRSGDLSVYWYQQSLDQGLQFLIQYYNGEERAKGNILERFSAQQFPDLHSELNLSSLELGDSALYFCASSVAGAGYNEQFFGPGTRLTVL.

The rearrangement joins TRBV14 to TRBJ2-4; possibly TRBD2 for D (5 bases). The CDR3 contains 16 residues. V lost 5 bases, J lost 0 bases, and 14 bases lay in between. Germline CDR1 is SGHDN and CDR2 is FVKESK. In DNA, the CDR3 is TGTGCCAGCAGCTATACTACGGGATTAGCCAAAAACATTCAGTACTTC. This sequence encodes CASSYTTGLAKNIQYF. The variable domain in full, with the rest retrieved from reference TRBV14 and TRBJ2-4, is EAGVTQFPSHSVIEKGQTVTLRCDPISGHDNLYWYRRVMGKEIKFLLHFVKESKQDESGMPNNRFLAERTGGTYSTLKVQPAELEDSGVYFCASSYTTGLAKNIQYFGAGTRLSVL.

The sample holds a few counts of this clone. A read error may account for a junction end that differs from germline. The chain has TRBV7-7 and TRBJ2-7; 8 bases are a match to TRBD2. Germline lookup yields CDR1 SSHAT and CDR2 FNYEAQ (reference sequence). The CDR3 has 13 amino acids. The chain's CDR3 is CASSPREGNEQYF. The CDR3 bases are TGTGCTAGCAGCCCTCGGGAGGGAAACGAGCAGTACTTC.

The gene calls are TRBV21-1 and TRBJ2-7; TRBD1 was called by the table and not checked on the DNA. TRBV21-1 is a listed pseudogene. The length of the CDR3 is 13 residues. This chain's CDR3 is CASSKRDSTEQYF. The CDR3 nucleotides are TGTGCCAGCAGCAAACGGGACAGCACCGAGCAGTACTTC.

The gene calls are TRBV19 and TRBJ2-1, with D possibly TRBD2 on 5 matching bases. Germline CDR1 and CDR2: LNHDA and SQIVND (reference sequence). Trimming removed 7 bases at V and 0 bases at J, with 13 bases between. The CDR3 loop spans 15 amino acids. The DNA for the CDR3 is TGTGCCAGTAATGGCGGGCCGAGCTCCTACAATGAGCAGTTCTTC. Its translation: CASNGGPSSYNEQFF.

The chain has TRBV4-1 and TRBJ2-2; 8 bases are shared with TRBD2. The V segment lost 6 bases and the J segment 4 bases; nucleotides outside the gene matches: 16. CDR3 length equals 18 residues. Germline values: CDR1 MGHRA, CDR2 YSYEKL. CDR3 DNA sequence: TGCGCCAGCAGGCCAAGATCGTTCGGGGGGGGGAGCACCGGGGAGCTGTTTTTT. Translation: CASRPRSFGGGSTGELFF.

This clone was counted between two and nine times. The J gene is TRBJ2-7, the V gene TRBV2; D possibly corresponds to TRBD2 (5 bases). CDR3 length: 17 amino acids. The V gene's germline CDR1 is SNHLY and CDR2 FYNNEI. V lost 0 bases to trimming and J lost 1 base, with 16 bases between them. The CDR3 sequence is CASSEAGSSSLSYEQYF. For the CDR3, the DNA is TGTGCCAGCAGTGAAGCGGGGAGCTCTAGCCTTTCCTACGAGCAGTACTTC.

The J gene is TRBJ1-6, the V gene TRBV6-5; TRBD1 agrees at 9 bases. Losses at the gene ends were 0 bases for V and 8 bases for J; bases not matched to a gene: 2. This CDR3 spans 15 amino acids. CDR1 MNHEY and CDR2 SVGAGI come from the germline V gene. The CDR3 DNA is TGTGCCAGCAGTTACTCGGGACAGGGACATTCACCCCTCCACTTT. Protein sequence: CASSYSGQGHSPLHF.

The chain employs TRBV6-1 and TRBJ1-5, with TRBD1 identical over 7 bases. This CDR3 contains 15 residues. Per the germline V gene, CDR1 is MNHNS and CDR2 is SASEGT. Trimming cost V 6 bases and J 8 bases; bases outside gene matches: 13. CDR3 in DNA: TGTGCCAGCAGGCTGAGACAGGGTTTAAGCGAGCCCCAGCATTTT. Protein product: CASRLRQGLSEPQHF.

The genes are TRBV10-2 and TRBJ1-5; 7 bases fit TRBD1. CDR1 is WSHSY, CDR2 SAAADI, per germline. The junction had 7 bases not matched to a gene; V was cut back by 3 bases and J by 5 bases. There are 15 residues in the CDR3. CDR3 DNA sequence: TGCGCCAGCAGTGAAGGAACAGGGACAGATCAGCCCCAGCATTTT. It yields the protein CASSEGTGTDQPQHF.